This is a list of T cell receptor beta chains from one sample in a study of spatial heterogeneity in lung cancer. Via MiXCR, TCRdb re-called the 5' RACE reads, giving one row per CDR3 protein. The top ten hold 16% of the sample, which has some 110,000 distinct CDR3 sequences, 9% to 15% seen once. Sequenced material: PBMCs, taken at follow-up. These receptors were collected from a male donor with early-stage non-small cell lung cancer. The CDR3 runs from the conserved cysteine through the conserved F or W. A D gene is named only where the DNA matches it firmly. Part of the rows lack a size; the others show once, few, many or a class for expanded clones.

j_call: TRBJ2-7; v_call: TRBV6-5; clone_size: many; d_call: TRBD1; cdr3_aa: CASISGGSEQYF; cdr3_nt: TGTGCCAGCATCTCAGGGGGTAGCGAGCAGTACTTC
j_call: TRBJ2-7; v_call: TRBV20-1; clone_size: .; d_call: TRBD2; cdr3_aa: CSARKTSGGYEQYF; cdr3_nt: TGCAGTGCTAGAAAGACTAGCGGGGGTTACGAGCAGTACTTC
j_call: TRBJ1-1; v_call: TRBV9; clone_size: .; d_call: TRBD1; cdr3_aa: CASSVGTDIGNTEAFF; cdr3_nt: TGTGCCAGCAGCGTTGGGACAGACATAGGGAACACTGAAGCTTTCTTT
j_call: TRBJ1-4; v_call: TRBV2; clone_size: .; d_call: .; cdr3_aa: CASSATGWDEKLFF; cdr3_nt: TGTGCCAGCAGTGCGACAGGATGGGATGAAAAACTGTTTTTT
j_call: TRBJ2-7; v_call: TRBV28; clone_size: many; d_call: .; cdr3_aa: CASRTGNYEQYF; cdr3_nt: TGTGCCAGCAGAACCGGGAACTACGAGCAGTACTTC
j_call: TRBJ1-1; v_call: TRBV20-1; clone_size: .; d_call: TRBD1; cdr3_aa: CSASGSTGATEAFF; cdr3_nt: TGCAGTGCTAGCGGTAGTACAGGGGCCACTGAAGCTTTCTTT
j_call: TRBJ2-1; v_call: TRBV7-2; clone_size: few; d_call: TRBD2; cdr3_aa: CASSLAASGGPYNEQFF; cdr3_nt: TGTGCCAGCAGCTTAGCTGCTAGCGGGGGGCCTTACAATGAGCAGTTCTTC
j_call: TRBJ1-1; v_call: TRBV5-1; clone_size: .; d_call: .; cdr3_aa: CASSSDFVLNTEAFF; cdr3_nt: TGCGCCAGCAGCAGTGACTTCGTCTTGAACACTGAAGCTTTCTTT
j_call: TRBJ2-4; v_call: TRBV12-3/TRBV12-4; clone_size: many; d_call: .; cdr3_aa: CASSFGQDLNIQYF; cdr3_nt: TGTGCCAGCAGTTTCGGTCAGGACCTAAACATTCAGTACTTC
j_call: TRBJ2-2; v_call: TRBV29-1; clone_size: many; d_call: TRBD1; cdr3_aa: CSAGQGTTGELFF; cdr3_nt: TGCAGCGCGGGACAGGGAACAACCGGGGAGCTGTTTTTT
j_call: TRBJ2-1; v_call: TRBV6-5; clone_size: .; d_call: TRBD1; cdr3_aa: CASTPGQGANEQFF; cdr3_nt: TGTGCCAGCACCCCGGGACAGGGGGCCAATGAGCAGTTCTTC
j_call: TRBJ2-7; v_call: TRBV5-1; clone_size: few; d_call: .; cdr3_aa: CASSGDIYEQYF; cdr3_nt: TGCGCCAGCAGCGGGGACATCTACGAGCAGTACTTC
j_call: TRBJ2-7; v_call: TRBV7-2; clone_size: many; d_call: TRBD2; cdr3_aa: CASSLTSGGLSYEQYF; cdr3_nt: TGTGCCAGCAGCTTGACTAGCGGGGGCCTCTCCTACGAGCAGTACTTC
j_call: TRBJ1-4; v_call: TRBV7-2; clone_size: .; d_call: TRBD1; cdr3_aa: CASSAGTGVGKLFF; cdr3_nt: TGTGCCAGCAGCGCAGGGACAGGGGTGGGAAAACTGTTTTTT
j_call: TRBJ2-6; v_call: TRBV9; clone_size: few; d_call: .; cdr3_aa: CASSVGANPSGANVLTF; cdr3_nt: TGTGCCAGCAGCGTAGGTGCAAATCCCTCTGGGGCCAACGTCCTGACTTTC
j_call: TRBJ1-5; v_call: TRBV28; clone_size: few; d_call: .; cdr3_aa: CASSLQDPHNQPQHF; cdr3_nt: TGTGCCAGCAGTTTACAGGACCCTCACAATCAGCCCCAGCATTTT
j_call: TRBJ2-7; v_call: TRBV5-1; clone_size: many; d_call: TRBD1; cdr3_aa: CASSRTGGAGLSSYEQYF; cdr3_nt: TGCGCCAGCAGCCGCACAGGGGGCGCAGGTCTCAGCTCCTACGAGCAGTACTTC
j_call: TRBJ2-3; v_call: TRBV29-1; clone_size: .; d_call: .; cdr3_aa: CSAEEQGWFTDTQYF; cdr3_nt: TGCAGCGCGGAGGAACAGGGTTGGTTTACAGATACGCAGTATTTT
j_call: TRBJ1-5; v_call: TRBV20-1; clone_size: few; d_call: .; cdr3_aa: CSARRRGNQPQHF; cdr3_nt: TGCAGTGCTAGACGGCGGGGCAATCAGCCCCAGCATTTT
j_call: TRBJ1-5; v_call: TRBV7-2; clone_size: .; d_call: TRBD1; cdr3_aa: CASSAHRGRQPQHF; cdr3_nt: TGTGCCAGCAGCGCCCACAGGGGGCGTCAGCCCCAGCATTTT
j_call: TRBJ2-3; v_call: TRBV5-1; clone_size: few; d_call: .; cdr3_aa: CASSLAVTDTQYF; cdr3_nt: TGCGCCAGCAGCTTGGCCGTGACAGATACGCAGTATTTT
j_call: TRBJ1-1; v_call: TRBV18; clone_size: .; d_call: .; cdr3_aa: CASSPQKQGLSTEAFF; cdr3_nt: TGTGCCAGCTCACCACAAAAGCAGGGTCTTAGTACTGAAGCTTTCTTT
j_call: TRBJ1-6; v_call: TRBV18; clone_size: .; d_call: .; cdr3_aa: CASFTGQGNSPLHF; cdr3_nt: TGTGCCAGCTTCACCGGCCAGGGGAATTCACCCCTCCACTTT
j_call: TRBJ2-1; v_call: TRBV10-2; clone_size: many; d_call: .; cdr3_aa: CASRDNEQFF; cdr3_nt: TGCGCCAGCAGGGACAATGAGCAGTTCTTC
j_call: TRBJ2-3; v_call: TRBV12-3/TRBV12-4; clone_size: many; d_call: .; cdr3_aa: CASSWGSWSGTDTQYF; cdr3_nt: TGTGCCAGCAGTTGGGGTAGCTGGAGTGGAACAGATACGCAGTATTTT
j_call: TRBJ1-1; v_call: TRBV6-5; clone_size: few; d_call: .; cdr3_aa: CASRQTGEAFF; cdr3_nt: TGTGCCAGCAGGCAAACAGGGGAAGCTTTCTTT
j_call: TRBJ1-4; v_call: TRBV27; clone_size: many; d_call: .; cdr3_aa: CASSSIGEKLFF; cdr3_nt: TGTGCCAGCAGTAGTATCGGTGAAAAACTGTTTTTT
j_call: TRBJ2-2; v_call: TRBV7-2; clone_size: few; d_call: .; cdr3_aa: CASSRLGLLTGELFF; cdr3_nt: TGTGCCAGCAGCCGTCTGGGACTGCTCACCGGGGAGCTGTTTTTT
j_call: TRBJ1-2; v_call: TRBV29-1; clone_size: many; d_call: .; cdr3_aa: CSVATRQAVGTF; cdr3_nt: TGCAGCGTTGCAACAAGGCAGGCCGTTGGCACCTTC
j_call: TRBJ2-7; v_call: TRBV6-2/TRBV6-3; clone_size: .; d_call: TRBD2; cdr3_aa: CASRTSGNEQYF; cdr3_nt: TGTGCCAGCCGGACTAGCGGGAACGAGCAGTACTTC
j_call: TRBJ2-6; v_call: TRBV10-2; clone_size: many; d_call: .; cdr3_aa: CASSEIGRGTSGANVLTF; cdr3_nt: TGCGCCAGCAGTGAGATAGGCAGGGGGACTTCTGGGGCCAACGTCCTGACTTTC
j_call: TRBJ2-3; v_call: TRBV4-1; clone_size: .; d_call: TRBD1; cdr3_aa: CASSQGQGFLTDTQYF; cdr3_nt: TGCGCCAGCAGCCAAGGACAGGGGTTTCTCACAGATACGCAGTATTTT